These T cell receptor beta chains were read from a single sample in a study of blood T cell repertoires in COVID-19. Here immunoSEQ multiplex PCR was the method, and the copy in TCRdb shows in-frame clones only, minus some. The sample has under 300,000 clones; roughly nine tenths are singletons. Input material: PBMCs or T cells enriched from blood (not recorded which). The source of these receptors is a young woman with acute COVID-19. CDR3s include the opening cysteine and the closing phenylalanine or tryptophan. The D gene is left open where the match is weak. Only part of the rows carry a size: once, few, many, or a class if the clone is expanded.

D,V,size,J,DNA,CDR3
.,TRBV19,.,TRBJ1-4,TGTGCCAGTCGTACCGGGACGGGGGATGAAAAACTGTTTTTT,CASRTGTGDEKLFF
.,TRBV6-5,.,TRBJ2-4,TGTGCCAGCAGTCCCGGGGGAGAATTCAAAAACATTCAGTACTTC,CASSPGGEFKNIQYF
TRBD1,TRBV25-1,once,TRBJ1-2,TGTGCCAGCAGTAACCGGGACAGCTATGGCTACACCTTC,CASSNRDSYGYTF
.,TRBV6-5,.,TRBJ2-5,TGTGCCAGTAAGGAGGGTCTCGGGGTTCAAGAGACCCAGTACTTC,CASKEGLGVQETQYF
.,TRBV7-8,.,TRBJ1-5,TGTGCCAGCACCGACCAGGTGTACAATCAGCCCCAGCATTTT,CASTDQVYNQPQHF
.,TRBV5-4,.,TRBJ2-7,TGTGCCAGCAGCTTGGAGGGGGAGGGCCCCTCCTACGAGCAGTACTTC,CASSLEGEGPSYEQYF
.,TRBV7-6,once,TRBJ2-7,TGTGCCAGCAGCTTTCCTAGCGTGTCCGTAGAGTCCTACGAGCAGTACTTC,CASSFPSVSVESYEQYF
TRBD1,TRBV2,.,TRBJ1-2,TGTGCCACCGTACTGTCCGGGACAGACTATGGCTACACCTTC,CATVLSGTDYGYTF
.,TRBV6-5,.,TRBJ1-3,TGTGCCAGCAGTTACTCTGGGAGGGAAACTGGAAACACCATATATTTT,CASSYSGRETGNTIYF
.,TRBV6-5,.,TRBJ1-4,TGTGCCAGCAGCCCATCAAACCCATCGGGGGAACTGTTTTTT,CASSPSNPSGELFF
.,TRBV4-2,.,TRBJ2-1,TGTGCCAGCAGCCAAGCCCTTGGGGCTCGTCGGTTCTTC,CASSQALGARRFF
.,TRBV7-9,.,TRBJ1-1,TGTGCCAGCAGCTGGGGCAAAGGGGCTGGCACTGAAGCTTTCTTT,CASSWGKGAGTEAFF
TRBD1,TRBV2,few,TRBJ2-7,TGTGCCAGCAGTGGGGACAGGCTCTACGAGCAGTACTTC,CASSGDRLYEQYF
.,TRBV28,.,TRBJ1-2,TGTGCCAGCAGTTTATTAGGGGCTAACTATGGCTACACCTTC,CASSLLGANYGYTF
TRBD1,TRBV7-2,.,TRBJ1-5,TGTGCCAGCAGCTTAATCGACGGACAGGGGAACCGGCCCCAGCATTTT,CASSLIDGQGNRPQHF
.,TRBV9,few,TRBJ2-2,TGTGCCAGCGGGGCAGCGAACACCGGGGAGCTGTTTTTT,CASGAANTGELFF
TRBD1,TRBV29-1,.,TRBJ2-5,TGCAGCGGAGGACAGGGACAAGAGACCCAGTACTTC,CSGGQGQETQYF
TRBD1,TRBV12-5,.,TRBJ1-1,TGTGCTAGTGGCCCCACAGGGGACACTGAAGCTTTCTTT,CASGPTGDTEAFF
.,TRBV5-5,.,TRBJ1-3,TGTGCCAGCAGCTTGCCCCCCTGGCGGGGGGCGGCCGGCGGAAACACCATATATTTT,CASSLPPWRGAAGGNTIYF
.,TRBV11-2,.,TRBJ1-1,TGTGCCAGCAGCTTATTACAGGGTCTAACTGAAGCTTTCTTT,CASSLLQGLTEAFF
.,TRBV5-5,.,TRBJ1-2,TGTGCCAGCAGCTTGGCCGCAGCGGCAACTAACTATGGCTACACCTTC,CASSLAAAATNYGYTF
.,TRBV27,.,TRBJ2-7,TGTGCCAGCAGTTTATCCGTAGCTTACGAGCAGTACTTC,CASSLSVAYEQYF
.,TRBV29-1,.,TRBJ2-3,TGCAGCGTTGGAGCGGCCGTAGATACGCAGTATTTT,CSVGAAVDTQYF
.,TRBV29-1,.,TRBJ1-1,TGCAGCGTTGTTGTTAGAAAGAACACTGAAGCTTTCTTT,CSVVVRKNTEAFF
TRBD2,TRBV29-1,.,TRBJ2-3,TGCAGCGCCCAGACTAGCGGGGCAGATACGCAGTATTTT,CSAQTSGADTQYF
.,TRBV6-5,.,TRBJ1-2,TGTGCCAGCAGTTACGGAAGAGGCTATGGCTACACCTTC,CASSYGRGYGYTF
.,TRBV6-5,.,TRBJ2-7,TGTGCCAGCAGGACAGGCTCCTCCTACGAGCAGTACTTC,CASRTGSSYEQYF
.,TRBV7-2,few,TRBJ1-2,TGTGCCAGCAGCTTATTCGCGGTAACATCCAACTATGGCTACACCTTC,CASSLFAVTSNYGYTF
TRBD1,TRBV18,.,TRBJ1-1,TGTGCCAGCTCACCGGACAGGGTTTTCGGTGAAGCTTTCTTT,CASSPDRVFGEAFF
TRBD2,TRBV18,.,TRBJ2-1,TGTGCCAGCTCACCCCCCGGAGCGGGGGTCATTAATGAGCAGTTCTTC,CASSPPGAGVINEQFF
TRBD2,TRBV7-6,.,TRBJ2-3,TGTGCCAGCAGCACCGGACTAGCGGGAGCAGATACGCAGTATTTT,CASSTGLAGADTQYF
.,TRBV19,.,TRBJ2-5,TGTGCCAGTAGTGGGTCAGGAGAGACCCAGTACTTC,CASSGSGETQYF
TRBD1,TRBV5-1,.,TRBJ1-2,TGCGCCAGCAGCTCTTCCCCGACAGGGAGCTATGGCTACACCTTC,CASSSSPTGSYGYTF
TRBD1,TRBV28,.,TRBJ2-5,TGTGCCAGCAGCCCCTCGACAGGGCTTCGGGAGACCCAGTACTTC,CASSPSTGLRETQYF
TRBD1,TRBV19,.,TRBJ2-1,TGTGCCAGTAGCCCCGGGACAGGGGGCAAGAATGAGCAGTTCTTC,CASSPGTGGKNEQFF
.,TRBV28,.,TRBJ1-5,TGTGCCAGCAGTTTAACCGACGGGGGGGTACAGCCCCAGCATTTT,CASSLTDGGVQPQHF
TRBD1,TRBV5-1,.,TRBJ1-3,TGCGCCAGCAGCCCCTCGGACAGGTTCGGAAACACCATATATTTT,CASSPSDRFGNTIYF
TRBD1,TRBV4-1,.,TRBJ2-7,TGCGCCAGCAGCCAAGCTTTCCTAACCGGGACAGGGAGCTCCTACGAGCAGTACTTC,CASSQAFLTGTGSSYEQYF
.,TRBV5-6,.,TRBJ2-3,TGTGCCAGCAGCTTATCGTCACTCTATCGCACAGATACGCAGTATTTT,CASSLSSLYRTDTQYF
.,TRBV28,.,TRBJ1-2,TGTGCCAGCAGTTCCTCGGATATTACAGCTAACTATGGCTACACCTTC,CASSSSDITANYGYTF
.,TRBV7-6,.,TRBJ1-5,TGTGCCAGCAGCTTAGCGCCGGGGAATCAGCCCCAGCATTTT,CASSLAPGNQPQHF
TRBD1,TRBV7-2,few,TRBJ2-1,TGTGCCAGCAGCCGGGACAGGAGGACAATGGAGCAGTTCTTC,CASSRDRRTMEQFF
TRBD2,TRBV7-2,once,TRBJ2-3,TGTGCCAGCAGCCCGACCGGGACTAGCGGGAGGGCCGGAACAGATACGCAGTATTTT,CASSPTGTSGRAGTDTQYF